The present T cell receptor beta chain was sequenced within a study of T cell repertoires in ileal Crohn's disease. Overall study results and limits: High-frequency clones were more common in sorted CD8 than CD4 cells.

Data came from immunoSEQ multiplex PCR; TCRdb stores just in-frame clones and leaves some out. Of around 6,000 clones in the sample, 75% to 85% were seen once. With 5 bases clipped from V and 4 bases from J, the junction kept 14 bases outside the gene matches. The CDR3 runs 17 residues. CDR1 is LNHDA, CDR2 SQIVND, per germline (reference sequence). As regards this clone: The antigen is undetermined.

The TCR sequence derives from an adult with Crohn's disease. Material: ileal tissue. The chain is built from TRBV19 and TRBJ2-1, with 7 bases identical to TRBD2. CDR3 nucleotides: TGTGCCAGTAGTCCCCGACTAGCATCCCACCAATACAATGAGCAGTTCTTC. This gives the protein CASSPRLASHQYNEQFF.